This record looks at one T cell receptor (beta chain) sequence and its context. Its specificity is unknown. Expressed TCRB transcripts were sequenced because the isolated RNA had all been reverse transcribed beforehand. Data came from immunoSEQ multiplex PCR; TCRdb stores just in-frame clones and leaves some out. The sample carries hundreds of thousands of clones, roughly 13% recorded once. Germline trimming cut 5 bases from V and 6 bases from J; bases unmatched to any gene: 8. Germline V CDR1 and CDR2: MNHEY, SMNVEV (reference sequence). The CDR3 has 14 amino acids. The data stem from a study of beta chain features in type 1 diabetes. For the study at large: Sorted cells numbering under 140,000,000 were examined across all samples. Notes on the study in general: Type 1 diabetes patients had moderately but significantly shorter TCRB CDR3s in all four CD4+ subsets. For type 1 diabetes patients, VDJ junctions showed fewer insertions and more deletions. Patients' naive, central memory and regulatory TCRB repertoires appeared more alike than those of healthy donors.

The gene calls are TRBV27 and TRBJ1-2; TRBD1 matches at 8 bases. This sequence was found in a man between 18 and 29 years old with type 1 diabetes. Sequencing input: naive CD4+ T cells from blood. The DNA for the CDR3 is TGTGCCAGCAGTCCGGGCGGCAGGGGGCATGGCTACACCTTC. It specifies CASSPGGRGHGYTF.